The 13 T cell receptor beta chains below all came from one sample that was sequenced in a study of T cell repertoires in cytomegalovirus infection. TCRdb recomputed calls from the reads with MiXCR, one row per CDR3 protein. The table shows about 530,000 distinct CDR3 sequences, with 26% occurring only once. Sequences were obtained from PBMCs. The receptors shown here come from a human donor in good health (CMV status not recorded). Some clones in this sample may be carry-over from other donors' samples.

CDR3 nucleotide sequence: TGCAGTGCTAGTGGGCTAGCGGGGGCCTACGAGCAGTACTTC. Translated, it gives CSASGLAGAYEQYF. V gene TRBV20-1 combines with J gene TRBJ2-7; 10 bases match TRBD2. The trim removed 3 bases at V and 2 bases at J, leaving 4 bases unmatched. This CDR3 is 14 amino acids long. CDR1 is DFQATT and CDR2 is SNEGSKA in the germline V gene (reference sequence).

The rearrangement uses TRBV14 and TRBJ2-1; TRBD2 is a possible D gene (5 bases). Germline CDR1 SGHDN, CDR2 FVKESK. V lost 1 base to trimming and J lost 9 bases, with 10 bases between them. CDR3 length: 13 amino acids. The CDR3 protein is CASSQGRRSEQFF. DNA for the CDR3: TGTGCCAGCAGCCAAGGGAGGAGGAGTGAGCAGTTCTTC.

This clonotype was seen a handful of times. The chain has TRBV6-1 and TRBJ1-5; D remains unclear. Trimming shortened V by 5 bases and J by 0 bases, and 8 bases separated the two germline ends. Per the germline V gene, CDR1 is MNHNS and CDR2 is SASEGT. This CDR3 spans 14 amino acids. The DNA of the CDR3 is TGTGCCAGCAGTCAGACTAATAGCAATCAGCCCCAGCATTTT. Translating gives CASSQTNSNQPQHF.

This chain links TRBV4-1 with TRBJ2-1, with D perhaps TRBD1 (10 bases). The CDR3 loop spans 20 amino acids. V was trimmed by 0 bases and J by 3 bases, leaving 24 bases between them. Germline values: CDR1 MGHRA, CDR2 YSYEKL. DNA for the CDR3: TGCGCCAGCAGCCAAGATCCGGACAGGGGGGAACTAGCGGGCTACAATGAGCAGTTCTTC. Its protein is CASSQDPDRGELAGYNEQFF.

This clonotype was detected only a few times. The chain links TRBV7-2 to TRBJ2-4; D might be TRBD2 (7 bases). Trimming cost V 8 bases and J 1 base, with 12 bases left between them. Germline CDR1 reads SGHTA; CDR2 reads FQGNSA. The CDR3 has 14 residues. CDR3 sequence: CASGGGLAKNIQYF. CDR3 nucleotides: TGTGCCAGCGGGGGGGGGCTGGCCAAAAACATTCAGTACTTC.

The chain is built from TRBV6-2 or TRBV6-3 and TRBJ2-5; D is possibly TRBD2 (6 bases). Germline values: CDR1 MNHEY, CDR2 SVGEGT. The V end was cut by 7 bases, the J end by 4 bases, with 10 bases between. This CDR3 is 12 amino acids long. CDR3 loop: CASKAGIETQYF. CDR3 DNA sequence: TGTGCCAGCAAGGCGGGGATAGAGACCCAGTACTTC.

The chain uses TRBV19 and TRBJ1-3; tentative D call: TRBD1 (5 bases). The CDR3 covers 15 residues. Per the germline V gene, CDR1 is LNHDA and CDR2 is SQIVND (reference sequence). V lost 3 bases and J lost 0, with 9 bases in between. CDR3 coding DNA: TGTGCCAGTAGTATGGACACCTACTCTGGAAACACCATATATTTT. It specifies CASSMDTYSGNTIYF.

V usage is TRBV20-1 and J usage is TRBJ2-7, with D unresolved. Germline V CDR1 and CDR2: DFQATT, SNEGSKA (reference sequence). This CDR3 is 12 amino acids long. V was cut by 1 base and J by 0 bases, with 4 bases left in between. The CDR3, as DNA: TGCAGTGCTAGAGGACCCTCCTACGAGCAGTACTTC. Amino acid sequence: CSARGPSYEQYF.

There are a few counts of this clonotype. The genes are TRBV15 and TRBJ2-7; 11 bases fit TRBD2. The CDR3 sequence is 14 residues long. V lost 5 bases to trimming and J lost 1 base; unmatched junction nucleotides: 1. Germline V gives CDR1 LNHNV, CDR2 YYDKDF (reference sequence). CDR3 in amino acids: CATSLAGGSYEQYF. The CDR3 DNA reads as TGTGCCACCAGCCTAGCGGGAGGATCCTACGAGCAGTACTTC.

Many counts were recorded for this clonotype. V gene TRBV12-3 or TRBV12-4 combines with J gene TRBJ2-5; 7 bases line up with TRBD1. CDR3 length equals 14 residues. The J segment lost 1 base and the V segment lost 5 bases, leaving 4 bases of the junction unmatched. CDR3 sequence: CASSPGDSQETQYF. The CDR3 DNA sequence: TGTGCCAGCAGTCCAGGGGACAGCCAAGAGACCCAGTACTTC.

This sequence joins TRBV7-9 and TRBJ2-1; perhaps TRBD2 as D (6 bases). V lost 5 bases, J lost 8 bases, and 19 bases lay in between. CDR3 length equals 15 residues. Germline lookup yields CDR1 SEHNR and CDR2 FQNEAQ (reference sequence). CDR3 protein: CASSPRGGALHEQFF. CDR3 bases: TGTGCCAGCAGCCCGCGGGGTGGGGCCCTTCATGAGCAGTTCTTC.

This clonotype showed up just a few times. This rearrangement joins TRBV4-1 to TRBJ2-3, with 10 bases fitting TRBD2. The germline V gene encodes CDR1 MGHRA and CDR2 YSYEKL. This CDR3 comprises 17 residues. The trim removed 0 bases at V and 5 bases at J, leaving 8 bases unmatched. The CDR3 DNA sequence: TGCGCCAGCAGCCAAGAGCGAGCGGGAGGGCCCCTAGATACGCAGTATTTT. Its protein product is CASSQERAGGPLDTQYF.

CDR3 residues: CASSLGTSRNQPQHF. The CDR3, as DNA: TGTGCCAGCAGTCTGGGGACTTCTCGCAATCAGCCCCAGCATTTT. V is TRBV28 and J is TRBJ1-5, with D perhaps TRBD1 (5 bases). This CDR3 has 15 residues. From germline, CDR1 is MDHEN and CDR2 SYDVKM. Trimming removed 5 bases at V and 2 bases at J, with 13 bases between.